What follows is one T cell receptor beta chain and its context. What it recognizes is unknown. TCR alpha and TCR beta cDNA libraries carrying sample barcodes and UMIs were produced by 5'RACE using constant-segment primers. TCRdb itself ran the 5' RACE reads through MiXCR, one entry per CDR3 protein. The data show under 300,000 distinct CDR3 sequences, with over 8.5% seen just once and 20% to 25% held by the top ten. Trimming took off 6 bases at V and 5 bases at J, with 19 bases between the two ends. Germline assignment: CDR1 LGHNA and CDR2 YSLEER. The CDR3 runs 15 residues. This sample is part of a study of T-cell memory formation after mild COVID-19. Study summary: Clusters were largely donor specific. Study findings and constraints: Whether day 37 second-wave clones are SARS-CoV-2-specific was not confirmed. Contracting CD4+ clones sat mainly in CM and EM; CD8+ in EMRA.

The sequenced material came from PBMCs or a T cell subset sorted from them (not recorded which). The chain couples TRBV4-3 to TRBJ2-5; D could derive from TRBD1 or TRBD2 (5 bases each). The TCR originated in a man between 18 and 29 years old who had mild COVID-19 (a few samples of this study predate the infection). Cell type and time point are not known. CDR3: CASSPRAASGETQYF. CDR3 in DNA: TGCGCCAGCAGTCCGAGAGCGGCATCAGGGGAGACCCAGTACTTC.